These 13 T cell receptor beta chains were all obtained from the same sample, sequenced in a study of cytotoxic CD8 clonotypes in ibrutinib-treated CLL. Only in-frame clones appear in the TCRdb table, and some are missing; sequencing was by immunoSEQ multiplex PCR. The repertoire has some 65,000 clones, less than 60% of them found once; the top ten carry roughly 14%. Specimen: PBMCs, collected after 12 months of ibrutinib treatment. These receptors all come from a human donor with chronic lymphocytic leukemia.

The chain employs TRBV15 and TRBJ1-1; D is possibly TRBD1 (6 bases). CDR1 and CDR2 (germline): LNHNV, YYDKDF (reference sequence). The CDR3 contains 18 residues. The germline V and J ends were trimmed by 4 bases and 0 bases, with 21 bases remaining between them. The CDR3 region is CATSKPDLGGTMNTEAFF. As DNA, the CDR3 is TGTGCCACCAGCAAACCCGACCTGGGGGGCACCATGAACACTGAAGCTTTCTTT.

This clone was picked up a small number of times. The J gene is TRBJ2-1, the V gene TRBV7-9; TRBD2 aligns across 10 bases. The germline V gene has CDR1 SEHNR and CDR2 FQNEAQ (reference sequence). The length of the CDR3 is 14 residues. V was clipped by 4 bases and J by 4 bases; unmatched bases: 1. The CDR3 protein is CASSSSGSYNEQFF. The CDR3 DNA sequence: TGTGCCAGCAGCTCTAGCGGGAGTTACAATGAGCAGTTCTTC.

As concerns this clone: Sequence at one end of the junction differs from germline and may be a read error. This rearrangement joins TRBV4-1 to TRBJ1-6; weak D call: TRBD1 (5 bases). Germline V lookup: CDR1 MGHRA, CDR2 YSYEKL. The CDR3 has 15 amino acids. The DNA for the CDR3 is TGTGCCAGCAGCCAAGATGTCGCAGGGATTTCACCCCTCCACTTT. Protein sequence: CASSQDVAGISPLHF.

The chain links TRBV7-9 to TRBJ1-1, with D uncertain. In germline, CDR1 is SEHNR, CDR2 FQNEAQ (reference sequence). With 2 bases removed from V and 1 base from J, the gap between germline ends came to 5 bases. The CDR3 has 13 residues. The CDR3 sequence is CASSLYRNTEAFF. The CDR3 DNA follows: TGTGCCAGCAGCTTATACCGGAACACTGAAGCTTTCTTT.

The chain is built from TRBV28 and TRBJ2-7; D might be TRBD2 (6 bases). The CDR3 consists of 16 residues. Germline V lookup: CDR1 MDHEN, CDR2 SYDVKM. V was cut by 5 bases and J by 3 bases, with 20 bases left in between. Here the CDR3 reads CASSLSLGTSYYEQYF. CDR3 coding DNA: TGTGCCAGCAGTCTGAGCCTCGGGACTTCGTACTACGAGCAGTACTTC.

The chain recombines TRBV5-1 with TRBJ2-7, with 12 nucleotides matching TRBD2. This CDR3 has 15 amino acids. Germline loops: CDR1 SGHRS, CDR2 YFSETQ. Trimming cost V 4 bases and J 7 bases; bases outside gene matches: 9. The CDR3 loop reads CASSLGLAGSVEQYF. CDR3 nucleotide sequence: TGCGCCAGCAGCCTCGGACTAGCGGGATCGGTAGAGCAGTACTTC.

This chain links TRBV6-1 with TRBJ1-5, with 9 bases lining up with TRBD1. Germline V gene data show CDR1 as MNHNS and CDR2 as SASEGT. CDR3 length: 14 amino acids. V gave up 7 bases and J gave up 2 bases; unmatched junction bases: 3. The CDR3 sequence: CASTWDRGNQPQHF. CDR3 DNA sequence: TGTGCCAGCACCTGGGACAGGGGCAATCAGCCCCAGCATTTT.

CDR3 amino acids: CASSLAVIVGNNEQFF. The CDR3 DNA follows: TGCGCCAGCAGCTTGGCCGTAATAGTTGGGAACAATGAGCAGTTCTTC. The chain recombines TRBV5-1 with TRBJ2-1; D is uncertain. This CDR3 is 16 amino acids long. With 0 bases removed from V and 5 bases from J, the gap between germline ends came to 15 bases. Germline assignment: CDR1 SGHRS and CDR2 YFSETQ.

This clone was seen at least ten times. The chain uses TRBV7-9 and TRBJ2-2, with D tentatively TRBD2 (5 bases). Germline CDR1 reads SEHNR; CDR2 reads FQNEAQ (reference sequence). Trimming stripped 4 bases from V and 4 bases from J, with 13 bases between. The CDR3 is made up of 15 amino acids. DNA of the CDR3: TGTGCCAGCAGCTCCCCTAGCAGCCGCACCGGGGAGCTGTTTTTT. This translates into CASSSPSSRTGELFF.

In nucleotides, the CDR3 is TGTGCCAGCAGCTTGGTTCTAGCGGGGGGGCTTGAGCAGTACGTC. It translates to CASSLVLAGGLEQYV. The chain uses TRBV5-4 and TRBJ2-7; 12 nucleotides match TRBD2. The CDR3 spans 15 residues. J was trimmed by 7 bases and V by 0 bases; bases with no gene match: 5. CDR1 and CDR2 from the germline V gene are SGHNT and YYREEE (reference sequence).

The sample holds a few counts of this clone. The gene calls are TRBV19 and TRBJ2-1; 9 positions agree with TRBD1. Germline V gives CDR1 LNHDA, CDR2 SQIVND (reference sequence). With 10 bases clipped from V and 10 bases from J, the junction kept 17 bases outside the gene matches. The CDR3 runs to 15 residues. CDR3 coding DNA: TGTGCCACCACACTCCGGGACAGGGCTTCTGAGGAGCAGTTCTTC. It is translated as CATTLRDRASEEQFF.

This chain joins TRBV6-1 and TRBJ1-6, with 7 nucleotides matching TRBD1. After removal of 6 bases from V and 10 bases from J, the junction contained 9 bases not matched to a gene. The CDR3 runs to 14 residues. CDR1 is MNHNS, CDR2 SASEGT, per germline. The CDR3 bases are TGTGCCAGCAGGAACACAGGGGTAGGCTCACCCCTCCACTTT. Protein: CASRNTGVGSPLHF.

The chain uses TRBV20-1 and TRBJ2-3; D call uncertain. This CDR3 has 11 residues. Per the germline V gene, CDR1 is DFQATT and CDR2 is SNEGSKA (reference sequence). V shed 3 bases and J shed 9 bases, with 10 bases lying between them. The CDR3 DNA is TGCAGTGCTAGGGCAACCGGGACGCAGTATTTT. As protein: CSARATGTQYF.